This TCR beta chain was sequenced during a study of blood T cell repertoires in COVID-19 (TCRdb year 2020). Regarding the complete study: Samples covering the acute and convalescent phases of COVID-19 were provided by collaborators in the United States, Italy and Spain. The prospective study material was composed of cDNA or gDNA derived from T cells, B-cell-depleted T cells, or PBMCs. Deeply sampled blood TCRbeta repertoires from subjects exposed to, actively infected with, or recovered from COVID-19 were included in the dataset. The repertoires were made available in a free public database intended to serve as a resource for research on the immune response to SARS-CoV-2. The samples were drawn from two sources: the first 160 participants of the ongoing ImmuneRACE study, and 950 to 1,500 subjects contributed by 6 global collaborators. Sample metadata almost always included a de-identified subject ID, COVID-19 status, age in years and sex. HLA class I and class II types, where available, came from metadata supplied by the sample provider rather than from assay-based typing.

The immunoSEQ Assay, a bias-controlled multiplex PCR, was used to amplify TCRbeta CDR3 regions from genomic DNA. Regarding the original processing steps: The number of nucleated cells in each sample was estimated by amplification of reference gene primers within the assay. Sequence reads were collapsed and filtered to measure the absolute abundance of every unique TCRbeta CDR3 rearrangement. Productive Simpson clonality was computed per sample as the square root of Simpson's diversity index over productive rearrangements. As stored in TCRdb, this immuneACCESS dataset retains in-frame rearrangements with V and J assigned. A fraction of the clones does not appear; measured against another copy, unresolved V genes explain less than half of the discrepancy, and the remainder lacks a known reason. The DNA was the basis for D and trimming; V, J and clone size are from that table. The sample yields some 48,000 clones; about 81% were counted once. The top ten clonotypes cover roughly 2.5% of the sample.

Concerning this clone itself: Its antigen has not been determined. No much larger clone exists at a distance of one base, and base qualities are not known.

The full study reports these points: The amount of clinical and demographic metadata varied by source and participant and was provided uncurated.

Collaborating institutions collected whole blood in K2EDTA tubes following their own protocols. For TCRbeta analysis, collaborators shipped samples as frozen whole blood, isolated PBMCs, or DNA extracted from either of those sample types. The TCR comes from a man aged 50-60 years with acute or convalescent COVID-19. The sequencing input was peripheral blood.

The nucleotide sequence reads as follows: TGTGCCAGCAGGCCGGACAGGGGGAGTGAAAAACTGTTTTTT. Its amino acids are CASRPDRGSEKLFF. This chain is built from TRBV7-9 and TRBJ1-4; TRBD1 lines up with 10 middle nucleotides. V and J are trimmed by 6 bases and 7 bases, and the gene matches miss 5 bases of the junction. Per the germline V gene (reference sequence), SEHNR is the CDR1 and FQNEAQ is the CDR2. CDR3 length: 14 amino acids, cysteine to phenylalanine. The entry retains the CDR3 DNA only, 42 bases that are in frame from base 1.